The 21 T cell receptor beta chains below come from one sample, sequenced in a study of T-cell memory formation after mild COVID-19. TCRdb recomputed calls from the 5' RACE reads with MiXCR, one row per CDR3 protein. Here the sample spans 65,000 to 90,000 distinct CDR3 sequences, about 13% being singletons. The sample taken for sequencing was PBMCs or a T cell subset sorted from them (not recorded which). All receptors derive from a man younger than 30 who had mild COVID-19 (a few samples of this study predate the infection). Cell type and time point are not known.

This clonotype was seen only a few times. The chain has TRBV7-3 and TRBJ2-3, with 13 bases lining up with TRBD2. J gave up 2 bases and V 5 bases, and 7 bases lay outside the gene matches. The germline CDR1 and CDR2 sequences are SGHTA and FQGTGA. CDR3 length: 17 amino acids. The DNA of the CDR3 is TGTGCCAGCAGCCTAGGACTAGCGGGGGAAACCACAGATACGCAGTATTTT. It codes for CASSLGLAGETTDTQYF.

The chain has TRBV12-3 or TRBV12-4 and TRBJ2-1, with TRBD2 matching over 10 bases. The V gene end was trimmed by 1 base and the J gene end by 9 bases; junction bases not matched to a gene: 3. This CDR3 has 14 residues. The CDR3 reads CASSLGGLAVEQFF. In DNA form, the CDR3 reads TGTGCCAGCAGTTTAGGAGGACTAGCGGTTGAGCAGTTCTTC.

This clonotype was counted between two and nine times. V gene TRBV29-1 combines with J gene TRBJ2-7, with D possibly being TRBD1 (5 bases). There are 11 residues in the CDR3. CDR1 is SQVTM and CDR2 is ANQGSEA in the germline V gene. V gave up 6 bases and J gave up 1 base, with 7 bases separating them. The CDR3 sequence: CSVQGSYEQYF. In DNA, the CDR3 is TGCAGCGTCCAGGGTTCCTACGAGCAGTACTTC.

V gene TRBV4-3 combines with J gene TRBJ1-2; no clear D. The length of the CDR3 is 15 residues. V was clipped by 0 bases and J by 3 bases, with 11 bases between them. Germline-derived CDR1 and CDR2 are LGHNA and YSLEER. The CDR3 is CASSQERADHYGYTF. CDR3 DNA sequence: TGCGCCAGCAGCCAAGAAAGGGCAGACCACTATGGCTACACCTTC.

V is TRBV11-2 and J is TRBJ2-1; no firm D call. The CDR3 is made up of 12 amino acids. Trimming left V 5 bases short and J 14 bases short, with 16 bases between. Germline CDR1 is SGHAT and CDR2 is FQNNGV. The CDR3 loop reads CASSLLVPGKFF. As DNA, the CDR3 is TGTGCCAGCAGCCTGCTGGTCCCTGGGAAGTTCTTC.

This clonotype was counted ten times or more. V and J are TRBV6-4 and TRBJ2-1; unclear D gene. The CDR3 totals 14 residues. The V end was cut by 3 bases, the J end by 4 bases, with 10 bases between. CDR1 is MRHNA and CDR2 is SNTAGT in the germline V gene. The CDR3 region has the DNA TGTGCCAGCAGTGAAACAGTAGATTACAATGAGCAGTTCTTC. Translating it yields CASSETVDYNEQFF.

This clonotype turned up a few times. CDR3 loop: CASSLAGGFDEQFF. In nucleotides, the CDR3 is TGTGCCAGCAGTTTAGCGGGTGGATTCGATGAGCAGTTCTTC. The J gene is TRBJ2-1, the V gene TRBV12-3 or TRBV12-4; D is ambiguous. V lost 0 bases, J lost 8 bases, and 11 bases lay in between. This CDR3 comprises 14 residues.

The V gene is TRBV5-5, the J gene TRBJ1-6; D not certain. In germline, CDR1 is SGHKS, CDR2 YYEKEE (reference sequence). This CDR3 contains 16 residues. Trimming cost V 3 bases and J 0 bases, with 10 bases left between them. The CDR3 DNA sequence: TGTGCCAGCAGCTCCCCGGGAAGCTCCTATAATTCACCCCTCCACTTT. Its protein is CASSSPGSSYNSPLHF. Based on the CDR3 plus reference TRBV5-5 and TRBJ1-6, the full variable domain is DAGVTQSPTHLIKTRGQQVTLRCSPISGHKSVSWYQQVLGQGPQFIFQYYEKEERGRGNFPDRFSARQFPNYSSELNVNALLLGDSALYLCASSSPGSSYNSPLHFGNGTRLTVT.

This chain connects TRBV5-5 to TRBJ2-3; D may be TRBD2 (6 bases). CDR1 is SGHKS and CDR2 is YYEKEE in the germline V gene (reference sequence). The V end was cut by 1 base, the J end by 2 bases, with 14 bases between. The CDR3 runs 16 residues. CDR3 nucleotide sequence: TGTGCCAGCAGCTTGTTGGGCGGGGCCGCCACAGATACGCAGTATTTT. It specifies CASSLLGGAATDTQYF.

The V gene is TRBV6-6, the J gene TRBJ1-1; D is unresolved. CDR3 length: 15 amino acids. The germline V gene encodes CDR1 MNHNY and CDR2 SVGAGI (reference sequence). V lost 0 bases, J lost 1 base, and 9 bases lay in between. CDR3 sequence (DNA): TGTGCCAGCAGTTACTCGAACGGAGGGAACACTGAAGCTTTCTTT. Translating it yields CASSYSNGGNTEAFF.

This clonotype turned up a few times. This chain joins TRBV7-2 and TRBJ2-3; 10 bases line up with TRBD2. From germline, CDR1 is SGHTA and CDR2 FQGNSA. V gave up 5 bases and J gave up 6 bases; unmatched junction bases: 8. The CDR3 has 15 residues. The CDR3 nucleotides are TGTGCCAGCAGCCTAGTGGCTAGCGGGGGTGATACGCAGTATTTT. Its translation: CASSLVASGGDTQYF.

This clonotype turned up a few times. The genes are TRBV7-6 and TRBJ1-3; 9 nucleotides align to TRBD1. The CDR3 consists of 15 residues. Germline CDR1 reads SGHVS; CDR2 reads FNYEAQ. V shed 5 bases, J shed 3 bases, and the junction held 5 bases outside the gene matches. The CDR3 reads CASSTGQGFGNTIYF. CDR3 DNA: TGTGCCAGCAGCACCGGACAGGGGTTTGGAAACACCATATATTTT.

In this sample, this clonotype turned up many times. This chain joins TRBV13 and TRBJ2-3, with D tentatively TRBD1 (5 bases). V gave up 5 bases and J gave up 1 base, with 7 bases separating them. The CDR3 contains 13 residues. Germline V gene lookup returns CDR1 PRHDT and CDR2 FYEKMQ (reference sequence). The chain's CDR3 is CASSRRGTDTQYF. CDR3 in DNA: TGTGCCAGCAGCCGCAGGGGCACAGATACGCAGTATTTT.

The J gene is TRBJ2-3, the V gene TRBV11-2; 10 bases map to TRBD2. Germline loops: CDR1 SGHAT, CDR2 FQNNGV. This CDR3 has 16 residues. The V and J ends lost 1 base and 4 bases, in that order; junction bases with no gene match: 5. CDR3 amino acids: CASSLVPAGGPDTQYF. The CDR3 bases are TGTGCCAGCAGCTTAGTCCCAGCGGGGGGGCCAGATACGCAGTATTTT.

The sample holds many counts of this clonotype. The V and J genes are TRBV12-3 or TRBV12-4 and TRBJ1-1, with a possible D match to TRBD1 (6 bases). Trimming shortened V by 6 bases and J by 5 bases, and 13 bases separated the two germline ends. The CDR3 runs 13 residues. The CDR3 sequence is CASSLRGATEAFF. The CDR3 nucleotides are TGTGCCAGCAGCCTTCGGGGGGCGACTGAAGCTTTCTTT.

This rearrangement joins TRBV29-1 to TRBJ2-7; a weak D match, TRBD2 (6 bases). V shed 2 bases and J shed 6 bases, with 17 bases lying between them. The CDR3 extends over 14 amino acids. CDR1 and CDR2 (germline): SQVTM, ANQGSEA. This CDR3 reads CSVERGRGSPEQYF. CDR3 nucleotides: TGCAGCGTTGAACGGGGGAGAGGCAGTCCCGAGCAGTACTTC.

For the CDR3, the DNA is TGTGCCAGCAGCCAAGATAGCGGGGGGGCAGATACGCAGTATTTT. It is translated as CASSQDSGGADTQYF. The V call is TRBV4-2, the J call TRBJ2-3; TRBD2 aligns across 11 bases. Losses at the gene ends were 0 bases for V and 4 bases for J; bases not matched to a gene: 0. This CDR3 contains 15 residues. Germline V gene data show CDR1 as LGHNA and CDR2 as YNFKEQ.

This clonotype has a handful of counts. The gene calls are TRBV12-3 or TRBV12-4 and TRBJ2-3, with D possibly TRBD2 on 5 matching bases. Trimming shortened V by 7 bases and J by 4 bases, and 12 bases separated the two germline ends. CDR3 length equals 13 residues. The CDR3: CASNEGTPDTQYF. Written as DNA, the CDR3 is TGTGCCAGCAATGAGGGTACCCCAGATACGCAGTATTTT.

The chain is built from TRBV28 and TRBJ2-3; D is possibly TRBD2 (6 bases). The V end lost 3 bases, the J end lost 4 bases, and 8 bases lay between the germline ends. The CDR3 length is 13 residues. Germline-derived CDR1 and CDR2 are MDHEN and SYDVKM. The CDR3 DNA is TGTGCCAGCAGTTTGAGGAGGGCAGATACGCAGTATTTT. The encoded protein is CASSLRRADTQYF.

This clonotype was detected only a few times. This chain uses TRBV4-1 with TRBJ1-1; D not certain. CDR3 length: 13 residues. Trimming cost V 3 bases and J 1 base, with 6 bases left between them. The V gene's germline CDR1 is MGHRA and CDR2 YSYEKL. The CDR3 coding sequence is TGCGCCAGCAGCCATACCCAGAACACTGAAGCTTTCTTT. It codes for CASSHTQNTEAFF.

V usage is TRBV5-5 and J usage is TRBJ1-2; D unclear. V lost 0 bases, J lost 4 bases, and 7 bases lay in between. The CDR3 loop spans 13 amino acids. Germline loops: CDR1 SGHKS, CDR2 YYEKEE (reference sequence). Here the CDR3 reads CASSLANIYGYTF. CDR3 nucleotides: TGTGCCAGCAGCTTGGCCAATATCTATGGCTACACCTTC. Complete variable domain (other parts from reference TRBV5-5 and TRBJ1-2): DAGVTQSPTHLIKTRGQQVTLRCSPISGHKSVSWYQQVLGQGPQFIFQYYEKEERGRGNFPDRFSARQFPNYSSELNVNALLLGDSALYLCASSLANIYGYTFGSGTRLTVV.